One T cell receptor (beta chain) is described in this entry. CDR3 size: 16 residues. Clones were read by immunoSEQ multiplex PCR, and TCRdb kept only the in-frame ones, dropping some. The data contain roughly 150,000 clones, around 82% of them singletons. This sample was taken from a study of blood T cell repertoires in COVID-19. Study-level information: Donors in the United States, Italy and Spain gave samples during acute or convalescent COVID-19.

The sequence came from a man aged 70 or older with active or convalescent COVID-19. J is TRBJ2-7 and V is TRBV21-1; the table calls TRBD1, which could not be checked here. TRBV21-1 is a listed pseudogene. Sequenced material: peripheral blood. The CDR3 DNA sequence: TGTGCCAGCAGCAAGGGAAGGGGTGGTATCTCCTACGAGCAGTACTTC. Translation gives CASSKGRGGISYEQYF.